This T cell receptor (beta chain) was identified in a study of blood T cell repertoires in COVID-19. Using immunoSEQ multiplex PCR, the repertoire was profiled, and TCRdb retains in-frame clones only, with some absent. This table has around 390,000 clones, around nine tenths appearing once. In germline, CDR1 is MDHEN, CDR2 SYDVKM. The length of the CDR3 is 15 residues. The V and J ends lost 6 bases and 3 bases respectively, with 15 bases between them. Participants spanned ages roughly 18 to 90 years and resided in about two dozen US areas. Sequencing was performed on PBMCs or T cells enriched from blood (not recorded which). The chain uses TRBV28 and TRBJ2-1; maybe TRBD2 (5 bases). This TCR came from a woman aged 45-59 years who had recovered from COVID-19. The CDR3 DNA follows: TGTGCCAGCAGCCCCCGGCGGGCGCGCTACAATGAGCAGTTCTTC. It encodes CASSPRRARYNEQFF.